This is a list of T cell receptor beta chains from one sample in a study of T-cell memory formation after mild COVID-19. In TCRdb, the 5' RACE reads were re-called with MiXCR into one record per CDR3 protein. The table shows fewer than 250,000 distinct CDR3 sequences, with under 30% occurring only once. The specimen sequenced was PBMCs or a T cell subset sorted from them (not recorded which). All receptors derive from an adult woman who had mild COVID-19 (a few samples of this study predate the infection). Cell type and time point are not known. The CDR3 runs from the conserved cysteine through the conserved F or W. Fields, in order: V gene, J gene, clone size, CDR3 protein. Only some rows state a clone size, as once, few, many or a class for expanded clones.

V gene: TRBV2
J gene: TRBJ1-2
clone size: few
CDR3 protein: CARTRGQGASGYTF

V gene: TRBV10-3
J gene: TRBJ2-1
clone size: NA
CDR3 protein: CAISESIGAGDNEQFF

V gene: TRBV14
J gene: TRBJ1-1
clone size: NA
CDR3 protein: CASSQDIRLTEAFF

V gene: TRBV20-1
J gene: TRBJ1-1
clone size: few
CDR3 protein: CSARDGSVGTEAFF

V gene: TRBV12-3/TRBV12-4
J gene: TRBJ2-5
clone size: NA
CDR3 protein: CASSLGFQETQYF

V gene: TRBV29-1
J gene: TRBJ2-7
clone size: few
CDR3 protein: CSARGKDFYEQYF

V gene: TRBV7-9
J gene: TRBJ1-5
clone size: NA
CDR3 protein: CAVSGLGEDVSNQPQHF

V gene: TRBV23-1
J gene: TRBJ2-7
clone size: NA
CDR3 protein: CASSHEMDGTSSYEQYF

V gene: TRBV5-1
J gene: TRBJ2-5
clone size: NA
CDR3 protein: CASSLGGTSGEQETQYF

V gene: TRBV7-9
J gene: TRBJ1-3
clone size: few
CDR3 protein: CASSPPRGSYSGNTIYF

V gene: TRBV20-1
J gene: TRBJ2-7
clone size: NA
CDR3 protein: CSASGAANEQYF

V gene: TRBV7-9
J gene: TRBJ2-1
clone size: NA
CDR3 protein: CASSLRLDEQFF

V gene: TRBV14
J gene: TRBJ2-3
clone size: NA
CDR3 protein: CASQDSYTDTQYF

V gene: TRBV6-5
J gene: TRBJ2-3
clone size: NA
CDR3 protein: CASRHLTGGTDTQYF

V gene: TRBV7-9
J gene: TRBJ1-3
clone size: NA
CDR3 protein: CASSLQGGNTIYF

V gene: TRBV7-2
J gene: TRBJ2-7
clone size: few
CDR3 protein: CASSLAGRETSYEQYF

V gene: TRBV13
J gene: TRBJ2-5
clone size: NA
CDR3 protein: CASSWRTDQETQYF

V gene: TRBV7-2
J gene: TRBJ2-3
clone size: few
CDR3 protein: CASSLGFGTDTQYF

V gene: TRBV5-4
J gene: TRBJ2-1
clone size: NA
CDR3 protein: CASSFRTGAYNEQFF

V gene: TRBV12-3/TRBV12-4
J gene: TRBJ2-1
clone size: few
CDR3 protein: CASSLAREYNEQFF

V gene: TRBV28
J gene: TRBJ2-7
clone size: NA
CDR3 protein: CASSLSYGTYEQYF

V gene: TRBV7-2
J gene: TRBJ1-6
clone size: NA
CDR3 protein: CASSLELIPASSYNSPLHF

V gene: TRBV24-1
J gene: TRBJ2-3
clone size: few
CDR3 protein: CATSDSDKLDTQYF

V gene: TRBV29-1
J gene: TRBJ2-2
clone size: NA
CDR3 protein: CSVGELAGPNTGELFF

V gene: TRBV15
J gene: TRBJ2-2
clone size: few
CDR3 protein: CATSRVGRAIGELFF

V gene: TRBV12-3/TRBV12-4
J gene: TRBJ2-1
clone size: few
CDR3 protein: CASRETSGRGPWGDNEQFF

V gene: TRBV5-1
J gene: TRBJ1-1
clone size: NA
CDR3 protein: CASSQPTIGTEAFF

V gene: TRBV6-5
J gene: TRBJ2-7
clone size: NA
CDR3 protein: CASSLQGPSPEQYF

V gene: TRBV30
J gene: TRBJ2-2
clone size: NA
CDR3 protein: CAWKPGHYTGELFF

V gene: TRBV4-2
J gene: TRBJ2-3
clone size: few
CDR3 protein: CATRQTPSTDTQYF

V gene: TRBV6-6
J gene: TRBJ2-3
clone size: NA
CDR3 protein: CASSQQSTDTQYF

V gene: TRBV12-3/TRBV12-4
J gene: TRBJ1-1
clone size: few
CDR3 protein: CASSLVEGAEAFF

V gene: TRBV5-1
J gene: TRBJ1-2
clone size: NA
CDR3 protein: CASSLEQVSGYTF

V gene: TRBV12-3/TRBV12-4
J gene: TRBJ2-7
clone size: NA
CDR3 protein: CASIPRTAGFAYEQYF

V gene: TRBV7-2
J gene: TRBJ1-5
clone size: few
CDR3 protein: CASSLSGAPQPQHF

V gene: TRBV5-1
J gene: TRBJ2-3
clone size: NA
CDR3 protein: CASSFRPGLAGPDTQYF

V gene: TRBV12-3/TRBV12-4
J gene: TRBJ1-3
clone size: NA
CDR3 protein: CASSRGQPHLDGNTIYF

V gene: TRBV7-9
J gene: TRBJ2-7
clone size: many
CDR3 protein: CASSLTGGSYEQYF

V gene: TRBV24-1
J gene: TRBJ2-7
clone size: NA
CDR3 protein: CATSDFIVQGPHYEQYF

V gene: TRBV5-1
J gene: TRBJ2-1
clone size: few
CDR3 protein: CASSLSGGRDEQFF

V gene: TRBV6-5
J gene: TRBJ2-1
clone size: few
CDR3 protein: CASRRTSGYYNEQFF

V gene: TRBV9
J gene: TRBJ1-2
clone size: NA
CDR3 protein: CASSSRGGYGYTF

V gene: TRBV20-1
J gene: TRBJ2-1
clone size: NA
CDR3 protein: CSARDPGGPSYNEQFF

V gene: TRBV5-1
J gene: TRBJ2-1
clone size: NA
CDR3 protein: CASSLAGNRHNEQFF

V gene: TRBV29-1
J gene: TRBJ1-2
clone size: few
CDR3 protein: CSVFNRDRGDYGYTF

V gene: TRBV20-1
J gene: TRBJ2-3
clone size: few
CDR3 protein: CSATRAGASTDTQYF

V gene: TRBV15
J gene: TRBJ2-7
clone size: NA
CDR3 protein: CATSSALVYEQYF